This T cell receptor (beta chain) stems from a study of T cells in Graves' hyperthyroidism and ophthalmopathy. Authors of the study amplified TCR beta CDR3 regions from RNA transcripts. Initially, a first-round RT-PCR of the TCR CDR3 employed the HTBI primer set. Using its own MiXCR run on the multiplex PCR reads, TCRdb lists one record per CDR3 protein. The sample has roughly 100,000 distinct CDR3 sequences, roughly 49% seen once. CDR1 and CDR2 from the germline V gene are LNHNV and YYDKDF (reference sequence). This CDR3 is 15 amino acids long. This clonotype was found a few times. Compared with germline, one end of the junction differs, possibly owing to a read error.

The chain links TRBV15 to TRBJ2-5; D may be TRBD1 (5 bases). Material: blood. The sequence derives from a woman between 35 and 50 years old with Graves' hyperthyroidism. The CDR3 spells CAASSLVVRAETQYF. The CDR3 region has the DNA TGTGCCGCCAGCAGCTTGGTAGTCAGGGCGGAGACCCAGTACTTC.